The clone carrying this TCR beta chain was detected only once. The ends lost 4 bases at V and 10 bases at J; junction bases unmatched: 7. The length of the CDR3 is 13 residues. Germline V gene lookup returns CDR1 SGHRS and CDR2 YFSETQ. Sequenced by immunoSEQ multiplex PCR; TCRdb stores in-frame clones only, minus some. The sample records about 400,000 clones, around nine tenths being singletons. This record comes from a study of Ad26.COV2.S vaccination and SARS-CoV-2 variants. Sample treatment: some 19 received Ad26.COV2.S at low or high dose, single or two shots; about 5 received placebo; per-sample allocation not given. Samples were taken on day 63 after the first vaccine or placebo injection.

This chain uses TRBV5-1 with TRBJ2-1; 8 bases are shared with TRBD2. Material: peripheral blood, obtained in a trial of Ad26.COV2.S vaccine versus placebo. The clonotype originates from a person between 18 and 60 years old who received the Ad26.COV2.S COVID-19 vaccine or a placebo. The CDR3 here is CASSPGLEGEQFF. The DNA of the CDR3 is TGCGCCAGCAGCCCGGGACTAGAGGGGGAGCAGTTCTTC.